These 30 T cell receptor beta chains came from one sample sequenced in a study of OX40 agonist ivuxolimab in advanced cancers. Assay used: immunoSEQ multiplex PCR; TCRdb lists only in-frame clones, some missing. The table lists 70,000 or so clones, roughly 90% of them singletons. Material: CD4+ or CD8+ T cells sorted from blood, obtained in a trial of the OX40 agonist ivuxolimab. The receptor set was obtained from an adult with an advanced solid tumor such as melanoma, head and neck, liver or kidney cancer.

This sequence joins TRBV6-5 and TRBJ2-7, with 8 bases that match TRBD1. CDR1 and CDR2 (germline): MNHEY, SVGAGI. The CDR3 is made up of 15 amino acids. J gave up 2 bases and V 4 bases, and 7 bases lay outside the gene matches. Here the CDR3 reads CASSFGQGLAYEQYF. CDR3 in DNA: TGTGCCAGCAGTTTCGGACAGGGACTCGCCTACGAGCAGTACTTC.

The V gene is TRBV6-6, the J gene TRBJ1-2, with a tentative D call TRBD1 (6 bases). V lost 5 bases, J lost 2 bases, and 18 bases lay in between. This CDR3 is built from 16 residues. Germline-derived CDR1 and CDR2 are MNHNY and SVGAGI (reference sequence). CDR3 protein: CASSALPRGSNYGYTF. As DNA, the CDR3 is TGTGCCAGCAGTGCCCTTCCCAGGGGATCAAACTATGGCTACACCTTC.

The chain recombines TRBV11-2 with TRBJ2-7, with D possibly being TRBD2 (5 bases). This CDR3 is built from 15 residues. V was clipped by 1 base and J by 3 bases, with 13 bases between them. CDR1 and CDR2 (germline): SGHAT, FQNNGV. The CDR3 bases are TGTGCCAGCAGCTTAGGCCGATCGGGGTTCTACGAGCAGTACTTC. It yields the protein CASSLGRSGFYEQYF.

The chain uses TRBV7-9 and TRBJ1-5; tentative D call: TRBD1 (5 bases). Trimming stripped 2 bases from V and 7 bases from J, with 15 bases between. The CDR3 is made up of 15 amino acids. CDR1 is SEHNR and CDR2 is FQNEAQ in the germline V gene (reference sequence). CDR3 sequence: CASSLSGLGPQPQHF. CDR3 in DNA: TGTGCCAGCAGCTTAAGTGGGCTGGGGCCCCAGCCCCAGCATTTT. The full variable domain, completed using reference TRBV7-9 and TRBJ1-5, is DTGVSQNPRHKITKRGQNVTFRCDPISEHNRLYWYRQTLGQGPEFLTYFQNEAQLEKSRLLSDRFSAERPKGSFSTLEIQRTEQGDSAMYLCASSLSGLGPQPQHFGDGTRLSIL.

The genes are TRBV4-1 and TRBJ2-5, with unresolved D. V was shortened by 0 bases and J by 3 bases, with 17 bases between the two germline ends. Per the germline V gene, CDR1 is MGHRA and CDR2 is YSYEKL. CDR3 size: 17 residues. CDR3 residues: CASSQEPPLNAKETQYF. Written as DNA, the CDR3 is TGCGCCAGCAGCCAAGAACCTCCGCTGAATGCCAAAGAGACCCAGTACTTC.

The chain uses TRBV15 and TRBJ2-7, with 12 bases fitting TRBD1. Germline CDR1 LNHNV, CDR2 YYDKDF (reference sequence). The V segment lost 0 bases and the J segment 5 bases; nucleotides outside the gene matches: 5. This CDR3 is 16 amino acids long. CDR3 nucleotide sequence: TGTGCCACCAGCAGAGATGATGGGACAGGGGGCCACGAGCAGTACTTC. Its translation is CATSRDDGTGGHEQYF.

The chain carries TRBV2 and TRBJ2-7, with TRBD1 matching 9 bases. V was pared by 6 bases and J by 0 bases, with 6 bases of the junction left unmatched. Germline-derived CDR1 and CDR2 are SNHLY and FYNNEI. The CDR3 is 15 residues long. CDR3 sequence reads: CASRGGQGSSYEQYF. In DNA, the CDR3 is TGTGCCAGCAGGGGGGGACAGGGAAGCTCCTACGAGCAGTACTTC. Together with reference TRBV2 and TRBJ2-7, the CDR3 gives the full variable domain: EPEVTQTPSHQVTQMGQEVILRCVPISNHLYFYWYRQILGQKVEFLVSFYNNEISEKSEIFDDQFSVERPDGSNFTLKIRSTKLEDSAMYFCASRGGQGSSYEQYFGPGTRLTVT.

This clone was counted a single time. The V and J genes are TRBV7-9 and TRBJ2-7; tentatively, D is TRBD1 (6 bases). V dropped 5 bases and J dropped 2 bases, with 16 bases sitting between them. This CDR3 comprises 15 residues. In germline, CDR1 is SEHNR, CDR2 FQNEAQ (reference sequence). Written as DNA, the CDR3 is TGTGCCAGCAGCCCGGCTCCCGACAGGCCCTACGAGCAGTACTTC. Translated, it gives CASSPAPDRPYEQYF.

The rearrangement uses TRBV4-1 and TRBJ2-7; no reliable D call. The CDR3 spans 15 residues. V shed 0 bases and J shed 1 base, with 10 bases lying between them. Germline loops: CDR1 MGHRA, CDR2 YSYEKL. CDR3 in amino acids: CASSQESYGSYEQYF. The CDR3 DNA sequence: TGCGCCAGCAGCCAAGAAAGCTATGGGTCCTACGAGCAGTACTTC.

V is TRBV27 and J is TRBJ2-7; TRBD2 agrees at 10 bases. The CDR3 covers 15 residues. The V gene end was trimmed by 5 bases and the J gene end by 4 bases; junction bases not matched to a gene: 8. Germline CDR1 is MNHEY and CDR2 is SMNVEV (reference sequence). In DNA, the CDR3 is TGTGCCAGCAGTCCCCTGGGACTAGCGAGTTACGAGCAGTACTTC. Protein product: CASSPLGLASYEQYF.

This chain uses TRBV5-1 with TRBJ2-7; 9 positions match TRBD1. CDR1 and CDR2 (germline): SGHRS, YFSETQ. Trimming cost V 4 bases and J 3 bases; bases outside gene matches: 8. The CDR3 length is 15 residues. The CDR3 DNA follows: TGCGCCAGCAGCCCCGAGGGGGGACAGGGCTACGAGCAGTACTTC. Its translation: CASSPEGGQGYEQYF.

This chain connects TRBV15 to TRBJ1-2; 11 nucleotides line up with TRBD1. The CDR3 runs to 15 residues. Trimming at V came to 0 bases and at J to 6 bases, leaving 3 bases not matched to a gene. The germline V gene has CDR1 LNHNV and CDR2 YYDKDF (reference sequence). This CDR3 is CATSRDWTGGDGYTF. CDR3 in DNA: TGTGCCACCAGCAGAGATTGGACAGGGGGCGATGGCTACACCTTC.

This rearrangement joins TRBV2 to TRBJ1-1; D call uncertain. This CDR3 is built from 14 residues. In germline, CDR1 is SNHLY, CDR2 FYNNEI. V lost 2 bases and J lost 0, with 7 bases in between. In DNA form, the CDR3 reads TGTGCCAGCAGTGAACTAACTATGAACACTGAAGCTTTCTTT. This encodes CASSELTMNTEAFF.

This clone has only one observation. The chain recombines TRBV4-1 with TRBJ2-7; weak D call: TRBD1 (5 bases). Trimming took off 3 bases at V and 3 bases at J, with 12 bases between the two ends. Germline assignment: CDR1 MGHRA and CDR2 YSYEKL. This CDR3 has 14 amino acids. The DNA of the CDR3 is TGCGCCAGCAGCCAGGGGAAGGGGAACTACGAGCAGTACTTC. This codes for CASSQGKGNYEQYF.

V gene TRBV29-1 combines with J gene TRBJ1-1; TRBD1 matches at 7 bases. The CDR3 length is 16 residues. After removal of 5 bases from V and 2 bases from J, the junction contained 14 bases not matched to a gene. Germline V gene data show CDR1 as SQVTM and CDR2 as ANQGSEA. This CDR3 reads CSVFEREGAGNTEAFF. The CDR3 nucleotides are TGCAGCGTTTTCGAACGAGAGGGGGCAGGAAACACTGAAGCTTTCTTT.

CDR3 in amino acids: CASREGYYDTEAFF. The CDR3 nucleotides read TGTGCCAGCAGGGAGGGGTATTATGACACTGAAGCTTTCTTT. V usage is TRBV7-9 and J usage is TRBJ1-1; weak D call: TRBD1 (5 bases). The V end was cut by 6 bases, the J end by 3 bases, with 14 bases between. Germline values: CDR1 SEHNR, CDR2 FQNEAQ (reference sequence). This CDR3 has 14 amino acids.

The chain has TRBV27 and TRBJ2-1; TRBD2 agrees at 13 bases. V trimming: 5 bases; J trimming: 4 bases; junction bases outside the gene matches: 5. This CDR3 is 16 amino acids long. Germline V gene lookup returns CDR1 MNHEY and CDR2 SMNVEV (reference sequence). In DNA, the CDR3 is TGTGCCAGCAGTCCGGGGACTAGCGGGACATACAATGAGCAGTTCTTC. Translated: CASSPGTSGTYNEQFF.

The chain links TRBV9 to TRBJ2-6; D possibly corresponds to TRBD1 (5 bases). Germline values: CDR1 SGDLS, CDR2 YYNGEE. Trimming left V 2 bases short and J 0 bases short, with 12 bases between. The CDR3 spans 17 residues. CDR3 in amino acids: CASSVGRESSGANVLTF. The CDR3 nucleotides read TGTGCCAGCAGCGTGGGCAGGGAAAGCTCTGGGGCCAACGTCCTGACTTTC.

CDR3 DNA sequence: TGTGCTAGTGGTTTGCGAGGACTAGAGTCCTACGAGCAGTACTTC. This gives the protein CASGLRGLESYEQYF. The J gene is TRBJ2-7, the V gene TRBV12-5; 7 positions match TRBD2. Germline assignment: CDR1 LGHNT and CDR2 FRNRAP. V lost 2 bases and J lost 1; bases outside the gene matches: 5. This CDR3 has 15 amino acids.

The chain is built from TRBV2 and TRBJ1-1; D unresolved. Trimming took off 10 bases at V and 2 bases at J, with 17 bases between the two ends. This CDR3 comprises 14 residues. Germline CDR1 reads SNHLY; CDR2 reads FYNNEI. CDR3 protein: CATAVTTSNTEAFF. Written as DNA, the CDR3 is TGTGCCACAGCAGTTACCACAAGCAACACTGAAGCTTTCTTT.

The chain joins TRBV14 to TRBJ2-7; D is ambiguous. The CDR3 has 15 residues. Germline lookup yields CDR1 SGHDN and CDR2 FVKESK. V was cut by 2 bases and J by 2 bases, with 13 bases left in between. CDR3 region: CASSQNTAHPYEQYF. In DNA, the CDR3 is TGTGCCAGCAGCCAAAACACAGCGCACCCCTACGAGCAGTACTTC. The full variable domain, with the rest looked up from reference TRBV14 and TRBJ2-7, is EAGVTQFPSHSVIEKGQTVTLRCDPISGHDNLYWYRRVMGKEIKFLLHFVKESKQDESGMPNNRFLAERTGGTYSTLKVQPAELEDSGVYFCASSQNTAHPYEQYFGPGTRLTVT.

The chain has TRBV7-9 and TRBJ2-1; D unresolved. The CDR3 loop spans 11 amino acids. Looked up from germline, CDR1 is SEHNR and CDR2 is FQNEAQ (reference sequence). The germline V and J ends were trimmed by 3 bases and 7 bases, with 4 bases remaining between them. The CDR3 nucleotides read TGTGCCAGCAGCTTCACGAATGAGCAGTTCTTC. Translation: CASSFTNEQFF.

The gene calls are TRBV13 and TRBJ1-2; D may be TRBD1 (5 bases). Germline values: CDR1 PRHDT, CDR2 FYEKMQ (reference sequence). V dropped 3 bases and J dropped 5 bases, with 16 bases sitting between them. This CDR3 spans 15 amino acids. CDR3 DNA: TGTGCCAGCAGCTTCGGGGGGGAGGTCTTGTATGGCTACACCTTC. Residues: CASSFGGEVLYGYTF.

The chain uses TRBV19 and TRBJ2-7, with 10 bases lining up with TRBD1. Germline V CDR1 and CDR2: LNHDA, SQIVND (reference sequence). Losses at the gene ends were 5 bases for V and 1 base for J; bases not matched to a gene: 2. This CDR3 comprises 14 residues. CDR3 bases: TGTGCCAGTAGTTCGGGACAGGGGTCCTACGAGCAGTACTTC. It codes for CASSSGQGSYEQYF.

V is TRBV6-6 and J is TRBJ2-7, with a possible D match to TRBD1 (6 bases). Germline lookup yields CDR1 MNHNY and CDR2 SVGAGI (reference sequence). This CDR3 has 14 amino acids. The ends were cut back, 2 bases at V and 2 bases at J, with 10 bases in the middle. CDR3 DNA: TGTGCCAGCAGTTACCCGGACAGTACCTACGAGCAGTACTTC. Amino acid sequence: CASSYPDSTYEQYF.

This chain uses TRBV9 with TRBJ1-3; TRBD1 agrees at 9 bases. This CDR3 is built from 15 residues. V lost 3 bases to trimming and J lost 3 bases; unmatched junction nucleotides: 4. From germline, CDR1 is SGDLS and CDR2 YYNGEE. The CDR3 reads CASSEQGAVGNTIYF. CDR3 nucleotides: TGTGCCAGCAGCGAACAGGGGGCGGTTGGAAACACCATATATTTT.

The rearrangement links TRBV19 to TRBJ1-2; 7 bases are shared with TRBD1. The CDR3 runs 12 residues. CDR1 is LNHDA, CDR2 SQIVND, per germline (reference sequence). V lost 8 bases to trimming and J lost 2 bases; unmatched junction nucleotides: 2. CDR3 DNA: TGTGCCAGTCAGGGGGGCAACTATGGCTACACCTTC. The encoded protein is CASQGGNYGYTF. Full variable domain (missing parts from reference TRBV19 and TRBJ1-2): DGGITQSPKYLFRKEGQNVTLSCEQNLNHDAMYWYRQDPGQGLRLIYYSQIVNDFQKGDIAEGYSVSREKKESFPLTVTSAQKNPTAFYLCASQGGNYGYTFGSGTRLTVV.

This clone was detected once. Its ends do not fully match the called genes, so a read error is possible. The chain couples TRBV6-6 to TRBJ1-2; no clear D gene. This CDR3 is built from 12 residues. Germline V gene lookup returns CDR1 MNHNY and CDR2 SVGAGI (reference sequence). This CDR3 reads CTSSYSANGYTF. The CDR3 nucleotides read TGTACCAGCAGTTACTCAGCGAATGGCTACACCTTC.

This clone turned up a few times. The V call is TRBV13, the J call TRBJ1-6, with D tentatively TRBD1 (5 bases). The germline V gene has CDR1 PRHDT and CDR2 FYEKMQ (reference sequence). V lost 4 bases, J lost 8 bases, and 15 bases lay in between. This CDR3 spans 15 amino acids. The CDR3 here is CASSSFGTLDSPLHF. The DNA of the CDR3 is TGTGCCAGCAGCTCCTTCGGGACTCTTGATTCACCCCTCCACTTT. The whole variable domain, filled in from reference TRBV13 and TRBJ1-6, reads AAGVIQSPRHLIKEKRETATLKCYPIPRHDTVYWYQQGPGQDPQFLISFYEKMQSDKGSIPDRFSAQQFSDYHSELNMSSLELGDSALYFCASSSFGTLDSPLHFGNGTRLTVT.

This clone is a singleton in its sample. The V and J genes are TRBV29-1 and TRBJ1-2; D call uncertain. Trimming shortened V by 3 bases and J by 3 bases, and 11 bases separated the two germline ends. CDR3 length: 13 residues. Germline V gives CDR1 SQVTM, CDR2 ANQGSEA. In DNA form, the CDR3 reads TGCAGCGTTGAGGGTCCCCTTGACTATGGCTACACCTTC. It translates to CSVEGPLDYGYTF.